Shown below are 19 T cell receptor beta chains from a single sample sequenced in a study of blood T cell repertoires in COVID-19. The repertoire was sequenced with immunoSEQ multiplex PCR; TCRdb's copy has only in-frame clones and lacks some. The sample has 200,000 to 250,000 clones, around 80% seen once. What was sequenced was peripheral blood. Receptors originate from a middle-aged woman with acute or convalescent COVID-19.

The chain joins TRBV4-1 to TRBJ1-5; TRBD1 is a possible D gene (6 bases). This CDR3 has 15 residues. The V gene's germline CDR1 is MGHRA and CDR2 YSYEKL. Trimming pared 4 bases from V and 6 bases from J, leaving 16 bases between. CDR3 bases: TGCGCCAGCAGCCGCACAGAACAGGGTGCTCAGCCCCAGCATTTT. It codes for CASSRTEQGAQPQHF.

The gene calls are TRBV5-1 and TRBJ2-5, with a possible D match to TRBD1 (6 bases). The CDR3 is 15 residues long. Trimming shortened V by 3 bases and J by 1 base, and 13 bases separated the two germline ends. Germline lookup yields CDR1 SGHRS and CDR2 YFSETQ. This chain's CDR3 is CASSWGPEGQETQYF. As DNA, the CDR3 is TGCGCCAGCAGCTGGGGGCCAGAGGGCCAAGAGACCCAGTACTTC.

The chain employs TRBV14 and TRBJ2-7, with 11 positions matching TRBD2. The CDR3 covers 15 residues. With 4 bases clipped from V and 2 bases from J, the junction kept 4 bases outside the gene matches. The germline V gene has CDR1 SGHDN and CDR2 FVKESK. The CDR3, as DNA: TGTGCCAGCAGCCTTCTAGCGGGAGGAACCTACGAGCAGTACTTC. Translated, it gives CASSLLAGGTYEQYF.

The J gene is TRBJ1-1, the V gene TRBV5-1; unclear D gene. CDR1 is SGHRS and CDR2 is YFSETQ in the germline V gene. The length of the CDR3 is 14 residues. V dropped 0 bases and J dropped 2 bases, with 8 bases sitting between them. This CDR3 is CASSLDSFNTEAFF. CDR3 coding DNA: TGCGCCAGCAGCTTGGACAGTTTTAACACTGAAGCTTTCTTT.

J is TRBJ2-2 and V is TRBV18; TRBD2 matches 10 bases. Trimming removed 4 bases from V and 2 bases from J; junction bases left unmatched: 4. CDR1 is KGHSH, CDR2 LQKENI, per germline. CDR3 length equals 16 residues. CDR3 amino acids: CASSRLAGVNTGELFF. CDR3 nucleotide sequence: TGTGCCAGCTCACGTCTAGCGGGAGTCAACACCGGGGAGCTGTTTTTT.

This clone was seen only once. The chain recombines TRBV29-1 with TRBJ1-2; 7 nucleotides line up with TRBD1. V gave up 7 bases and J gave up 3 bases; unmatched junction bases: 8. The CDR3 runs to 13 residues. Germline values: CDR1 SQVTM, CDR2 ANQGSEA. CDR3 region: CSAETGLDYGYTF. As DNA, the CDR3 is TGCAGCGCTGAGACAGGGCTGGACTATGGCTACACCTTC.

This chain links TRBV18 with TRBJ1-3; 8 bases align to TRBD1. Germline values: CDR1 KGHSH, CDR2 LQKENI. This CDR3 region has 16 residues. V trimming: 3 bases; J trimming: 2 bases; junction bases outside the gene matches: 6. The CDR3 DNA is TGTGCCAGCTCACCGGTGCAGGGACAGGCTGGAAACACCATATATTTT. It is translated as CASSPVQGQAGNTIYF.

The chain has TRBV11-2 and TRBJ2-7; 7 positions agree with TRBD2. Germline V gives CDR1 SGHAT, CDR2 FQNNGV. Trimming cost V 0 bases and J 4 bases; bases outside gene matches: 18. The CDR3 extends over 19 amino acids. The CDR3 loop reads CASSLDRQGPTQRDYEQYF. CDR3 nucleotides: TGTGCCAGCAGCTTAGATAGGCAGGGTCCTACCCAGCGGGATTACGAGCAGTACTTC.

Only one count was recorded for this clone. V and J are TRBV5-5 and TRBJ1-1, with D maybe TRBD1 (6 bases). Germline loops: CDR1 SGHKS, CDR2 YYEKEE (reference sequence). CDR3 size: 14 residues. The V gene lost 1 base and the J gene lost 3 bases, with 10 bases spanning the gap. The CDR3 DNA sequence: TGTGCCAGCAGCTTGTTGTCAGGGGACACTGAAGCTTTCTTT. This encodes CASSLLSGDTEAFF.

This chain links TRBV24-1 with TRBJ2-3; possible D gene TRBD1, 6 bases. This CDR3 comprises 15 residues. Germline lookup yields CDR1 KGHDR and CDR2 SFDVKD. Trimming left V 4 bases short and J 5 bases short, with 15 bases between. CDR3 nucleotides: TGTGCCACCAGTGAAGGGGGTAAGGGGTTAGATACGCAGTATTTT. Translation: CATSEGGKGLDTQYF.

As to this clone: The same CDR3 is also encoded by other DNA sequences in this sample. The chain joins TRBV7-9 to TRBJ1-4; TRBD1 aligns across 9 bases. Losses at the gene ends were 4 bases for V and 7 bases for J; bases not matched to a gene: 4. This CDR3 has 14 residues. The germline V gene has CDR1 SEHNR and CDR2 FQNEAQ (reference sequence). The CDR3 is CASSSGQGSEKLFF. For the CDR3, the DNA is TGTGCCAGCAGCTCGGGACAGGGTAGTGAAAAACTGTTTTTT.

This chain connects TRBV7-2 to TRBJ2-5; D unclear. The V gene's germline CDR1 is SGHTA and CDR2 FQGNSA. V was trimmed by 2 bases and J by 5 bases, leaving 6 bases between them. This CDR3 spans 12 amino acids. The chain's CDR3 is CASSLTRETQYF. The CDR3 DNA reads TGTGCCAGCAGCTTAACGCGCGAGACCCAGTACTTC.

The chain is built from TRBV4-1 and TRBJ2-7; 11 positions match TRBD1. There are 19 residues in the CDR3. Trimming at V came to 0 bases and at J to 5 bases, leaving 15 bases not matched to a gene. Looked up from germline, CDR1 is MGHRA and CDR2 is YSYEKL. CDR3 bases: TGCGCCAGCAGCCAAGATTGGGCTCAGGCGGGACAGGGGGGGGACGAGCAGTACTTC. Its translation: CASSQDWAQAGQGGDEQYF.

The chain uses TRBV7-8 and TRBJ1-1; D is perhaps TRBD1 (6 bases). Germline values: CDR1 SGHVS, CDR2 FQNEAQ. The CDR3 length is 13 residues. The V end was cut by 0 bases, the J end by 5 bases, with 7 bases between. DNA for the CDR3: TGTGCCAGCAGCTTAGCTACAGGGACTGAAGCTTTCTTT. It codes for CASSLATGTEAFF.

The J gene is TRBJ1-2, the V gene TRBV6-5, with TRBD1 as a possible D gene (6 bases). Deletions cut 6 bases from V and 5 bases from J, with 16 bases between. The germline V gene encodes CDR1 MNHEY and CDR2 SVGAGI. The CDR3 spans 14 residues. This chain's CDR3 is CASSFLQGLYGYTF. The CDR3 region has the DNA TGTGCCAGCAGCTTCCTACAGGGCCTGTATGGCTACACCTTC.

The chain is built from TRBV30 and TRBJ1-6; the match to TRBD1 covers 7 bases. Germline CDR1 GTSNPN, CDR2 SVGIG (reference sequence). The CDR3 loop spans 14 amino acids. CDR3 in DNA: TGTGCGGGACAGTCAAGCTCCTATAATTCACCCCTCCACTTT. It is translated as CAGQSSSYNSPLHF.

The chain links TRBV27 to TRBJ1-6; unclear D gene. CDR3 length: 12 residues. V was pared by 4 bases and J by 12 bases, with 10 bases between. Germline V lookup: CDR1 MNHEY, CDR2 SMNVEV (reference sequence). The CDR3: CASSSSGLPLHF. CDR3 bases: TGTGCCAGCAGTTCATCAGGACTACCCCTCCACTTT.

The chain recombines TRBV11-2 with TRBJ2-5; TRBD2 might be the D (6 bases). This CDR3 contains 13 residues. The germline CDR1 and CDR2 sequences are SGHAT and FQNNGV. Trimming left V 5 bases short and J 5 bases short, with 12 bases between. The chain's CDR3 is CASSMGLGETQYF. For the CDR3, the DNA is TGTGCCAGCAGCATGGGACTGGGGGAGACCCAGTACTTC.

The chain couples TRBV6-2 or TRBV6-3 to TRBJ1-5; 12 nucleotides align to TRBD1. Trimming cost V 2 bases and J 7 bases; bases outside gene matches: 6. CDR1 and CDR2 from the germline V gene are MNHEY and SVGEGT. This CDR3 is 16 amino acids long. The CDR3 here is CASSYPGTGGEQPQHF. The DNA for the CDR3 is TGTGCCAGCAGTTACCCGGGGACAGGGGGCGAACAGCCCCAGCATTTT.